This record concerns one T cell receptor beta chain sequence. Its antigen is unidentified. 5'RACE primed from the constant segment yielded TCR alpha and TCR beta cDNA libraries bearing sample barcodes and UMIs. TCRdb called the 5' RACE reads again in MiXCR, with one record for every CDR3 protein. This table holds hundreds of thousands of distinct CDR3 sequences, 20% to 25% found once. The data originate from a study of T-cell memory formation after mild COVID-19. The germline V and J ends were trimmed by 3 bases and 7 bases, with 16 bases remaining between them. This CDR3 region has 14 residues. The V gene's germline CDR1 is GTSNPN and CDR2 SVGIG (reference sequence). Whole-study findings and limits: That cross-reactive memory joined was suggested by some responding clones appearing in pre-infection memory. The SARS-CoV-2 specificity of second-wave clones reaching peak at day 37 remained unverified.

The V gene is TRBV30, the J gene TRBJ2-1, with D uncertain. Material: PBMCs or a T cell subset sorted from them (not recorded which). This TCR derives from an adult woman who had mild COVID-19 (a few samples of this study predate the infection). Cell type and time point are not known. CDR3 nucleotides: TGTGCCTGGAGGCCCCGGGCGAGTGGTAATGAGCAGTTCTTC. It codes for CAWRPRASGNEQFF.